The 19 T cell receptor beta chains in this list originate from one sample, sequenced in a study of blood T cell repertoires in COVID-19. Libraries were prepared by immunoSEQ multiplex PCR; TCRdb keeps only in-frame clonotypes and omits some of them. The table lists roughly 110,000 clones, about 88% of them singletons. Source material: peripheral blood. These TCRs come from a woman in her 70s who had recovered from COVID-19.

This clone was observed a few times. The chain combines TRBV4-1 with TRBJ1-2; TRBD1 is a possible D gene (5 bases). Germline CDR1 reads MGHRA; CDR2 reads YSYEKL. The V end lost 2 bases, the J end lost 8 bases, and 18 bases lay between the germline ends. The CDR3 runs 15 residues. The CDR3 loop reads CASSQQGPTKGGYTF. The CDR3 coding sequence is TGCGCCAGCAGCCAACAGGGCCCGACAAAGGGGGGCTACACCTTC.

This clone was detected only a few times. The CDR3 region has the DNA TGTGCCAGCAGTCTGACATCCTCATATAGCGGCTCCGAGACCCAGTACTTC. Protein: CASSLTSSYSGSETQYF. The chain recombines TRBV6-6 with TRBJ2-5; possibly TRBD2 for D (6 bases). This CDR3 comprises 17 residues. The V gene lost 5 bases and the J gene lost 5 bases, with 24 bases spanning the gap. Looked up from germline, CDR1 is MNHNY and CDR2 is SVGAGI (reference sequence).

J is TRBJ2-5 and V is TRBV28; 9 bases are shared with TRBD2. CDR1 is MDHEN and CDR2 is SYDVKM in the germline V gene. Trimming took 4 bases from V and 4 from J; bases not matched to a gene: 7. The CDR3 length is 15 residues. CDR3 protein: CASSSAGTSRETQYF. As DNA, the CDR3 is TGTGCCAGCAGTTCCGCCGGGACTAGCAGAGAGACCCAGTACTTC.

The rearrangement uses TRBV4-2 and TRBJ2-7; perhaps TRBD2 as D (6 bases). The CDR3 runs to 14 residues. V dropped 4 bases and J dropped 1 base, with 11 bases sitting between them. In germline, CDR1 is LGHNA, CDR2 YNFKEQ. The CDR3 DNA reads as TGTGCCAGCAGCCTTTCGCGGGATTCCTACGAGCAGTACTTC. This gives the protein CASSLSRDSYEQYF.

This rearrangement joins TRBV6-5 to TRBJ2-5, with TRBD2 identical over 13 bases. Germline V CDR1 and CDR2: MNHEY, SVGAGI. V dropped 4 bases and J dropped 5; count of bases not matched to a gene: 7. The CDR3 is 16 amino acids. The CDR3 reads CASSSQLAGGQETQYF. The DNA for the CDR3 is TGTGCCAGCAGTTCCCAACTAGCGGGGGGGCAGGAGACCCAGTACTTC.

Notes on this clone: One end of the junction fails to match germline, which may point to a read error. The CDR3 reads CASSVTHSLNEQFF. CDR3 sequence (DNA): TGTGCCAGCAGCGTAACCCATTCACTAAATGAGCAGTTCTTC. This chain connects TRBV7-3 to TRBJ2-1; D not resolved. Germline CDR1 is SGHTA and CDR2 is FQGTGA. CDR3 length: 14 residues.

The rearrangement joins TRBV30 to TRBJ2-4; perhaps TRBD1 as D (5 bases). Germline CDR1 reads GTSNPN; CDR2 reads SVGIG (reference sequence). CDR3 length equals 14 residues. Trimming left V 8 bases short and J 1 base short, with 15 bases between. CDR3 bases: TGTGCCGCATACAGGAACAGCGCCAAAAACATTCAGTACTTC. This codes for CAAYRNSAKNIQYF.

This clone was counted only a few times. CDR3 protein: CAWMDSRGGRAFF. In nucleotides, the CDR3 is TGTGCCTGGATGGATTCCAGGGGTGGGAGAGCTTTCTTT. The chain links TRBV30 to TRBJ1-1; TRBD1 might be the D (6 bases). CDR1 and CDR2 (germline): GTSNPN, SVGIG (reference sequence). CDR3 length equals 13 residues. V dropped 4 bases and J dropped 10 bases, with 19 bases sitting between them.

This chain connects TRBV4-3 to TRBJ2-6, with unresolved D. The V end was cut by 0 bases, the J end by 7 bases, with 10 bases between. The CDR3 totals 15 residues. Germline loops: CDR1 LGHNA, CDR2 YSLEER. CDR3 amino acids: CASSQDRSPANVLTF. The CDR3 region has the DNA TGCGCCAGCAGCCAAGATAGGAGTCCCGCCAACGTCCTGACTTTC.

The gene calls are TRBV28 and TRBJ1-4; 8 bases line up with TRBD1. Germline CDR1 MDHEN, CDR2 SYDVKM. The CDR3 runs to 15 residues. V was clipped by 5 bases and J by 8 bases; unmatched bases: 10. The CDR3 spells CASSPAWTGKEKLFF. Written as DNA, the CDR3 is TGTGCCAGCAGTCCCGCCTGGACAGGGAAGGAAAAACTGTTTTTT.

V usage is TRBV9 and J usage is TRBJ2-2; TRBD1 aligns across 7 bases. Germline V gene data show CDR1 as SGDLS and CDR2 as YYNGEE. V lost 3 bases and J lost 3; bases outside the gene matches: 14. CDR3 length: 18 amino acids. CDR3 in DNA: TGTGCCAGCAGCGCCCACGCCGGGACAGCGTCCTACACCGGGGAGCTGTTTTTT. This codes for CASSAHAGTASYTGELFF.

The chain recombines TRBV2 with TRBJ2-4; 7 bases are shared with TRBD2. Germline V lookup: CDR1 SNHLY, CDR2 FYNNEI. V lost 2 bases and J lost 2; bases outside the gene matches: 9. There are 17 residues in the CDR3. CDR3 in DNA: TGTGCCAGCAGTGAAAGGGTAGCGGGTTTATCCAAAAACATTCAGTACTTC. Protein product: CASSERVAGLSKNIQYF.

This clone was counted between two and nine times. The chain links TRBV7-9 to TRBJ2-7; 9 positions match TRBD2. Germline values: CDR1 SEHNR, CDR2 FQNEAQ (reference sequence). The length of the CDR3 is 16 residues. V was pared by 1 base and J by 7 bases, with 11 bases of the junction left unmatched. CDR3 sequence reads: CASSLGFGGRAKEQYF. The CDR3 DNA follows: TGTGCCAGCAGCTTAGGATTCGGCGGGAGGGCTAAAGAGCAGTACTTC.

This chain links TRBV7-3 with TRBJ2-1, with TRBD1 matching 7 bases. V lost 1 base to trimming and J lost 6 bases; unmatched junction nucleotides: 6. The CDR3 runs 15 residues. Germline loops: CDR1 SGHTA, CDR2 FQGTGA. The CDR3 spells CASSLRGGAINEQFF. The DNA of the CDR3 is TGTGCCAGCAGCTTAAGAGGGGGCGCGATCAATGAGCAGTTCTTC.

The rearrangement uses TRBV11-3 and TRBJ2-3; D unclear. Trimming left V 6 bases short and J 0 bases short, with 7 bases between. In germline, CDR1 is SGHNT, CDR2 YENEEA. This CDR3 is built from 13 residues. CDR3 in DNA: TGTGCCAGCAGTAGGAGTAGCACAGATACGCAGTATTTT. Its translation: CASSRSSTDTQYF.

The CDR3 protein is CASSLGQGRGELFF. The CDR3 DNA reads as TGTGCCAGCAGCCTCGGACAGGGACGCGGGGAGCTGTTTTTT. This rearrangement joins TRBV7-9 to TRBJ2-2, with 8 bases identical to TRBD1. The CDR3 is 14 residues long. Losses at the gene ends were 5 bases for V and 7 bases for J; bases not matched to a gene: 6. Germline values: CDR1 SEHNR, CDR2 FQNEAQ (reference sequence).

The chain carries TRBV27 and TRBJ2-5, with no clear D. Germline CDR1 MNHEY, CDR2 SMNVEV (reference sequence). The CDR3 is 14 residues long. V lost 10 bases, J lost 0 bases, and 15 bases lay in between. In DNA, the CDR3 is TGTGCCACTAAGACAACTTTGTACCAAGAGACCCAGTACTTC. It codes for CATKTTLYQETQYF.

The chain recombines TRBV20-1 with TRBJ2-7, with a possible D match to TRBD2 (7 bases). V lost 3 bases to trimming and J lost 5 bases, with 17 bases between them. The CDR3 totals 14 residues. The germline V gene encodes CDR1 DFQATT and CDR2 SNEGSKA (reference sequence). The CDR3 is CSASEWGGADEQYF. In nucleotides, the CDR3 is TGCAGTGCTAGTGAATGGGGGGGCGCGGACGAGCAGTACTTC.

CDR3 nucleotide sequence: TGTGCCTGGAGTCCCTCACTTTATTCACCCCTCCACTTT. This sequence encodes CAWSPSLYSPLHF. The chain uses TRBV30 and TRBJ1-6; D not certain. The ends were cut back, 2 bases at V and 8 bases at J, with 10 bases in the middle. Germline V gives CDR1 GTSNPN, CDR2 SVGIG (reference sequence). The CDR3 is 13 amino acids.